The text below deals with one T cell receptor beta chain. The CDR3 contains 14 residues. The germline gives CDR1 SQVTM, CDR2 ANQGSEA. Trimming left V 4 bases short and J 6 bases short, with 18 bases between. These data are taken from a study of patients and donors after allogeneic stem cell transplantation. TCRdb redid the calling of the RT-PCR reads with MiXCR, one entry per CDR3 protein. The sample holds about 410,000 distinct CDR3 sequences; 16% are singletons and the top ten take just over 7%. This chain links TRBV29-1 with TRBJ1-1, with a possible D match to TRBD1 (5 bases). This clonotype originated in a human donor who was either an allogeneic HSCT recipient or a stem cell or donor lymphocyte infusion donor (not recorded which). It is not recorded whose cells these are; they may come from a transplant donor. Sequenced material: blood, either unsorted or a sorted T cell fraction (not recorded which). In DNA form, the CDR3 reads TGCAGCGTTGCAAGCGGCGCTTCGGGGGCTGAAGCTTTCTTT. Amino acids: CSVASGASGAEAFF.